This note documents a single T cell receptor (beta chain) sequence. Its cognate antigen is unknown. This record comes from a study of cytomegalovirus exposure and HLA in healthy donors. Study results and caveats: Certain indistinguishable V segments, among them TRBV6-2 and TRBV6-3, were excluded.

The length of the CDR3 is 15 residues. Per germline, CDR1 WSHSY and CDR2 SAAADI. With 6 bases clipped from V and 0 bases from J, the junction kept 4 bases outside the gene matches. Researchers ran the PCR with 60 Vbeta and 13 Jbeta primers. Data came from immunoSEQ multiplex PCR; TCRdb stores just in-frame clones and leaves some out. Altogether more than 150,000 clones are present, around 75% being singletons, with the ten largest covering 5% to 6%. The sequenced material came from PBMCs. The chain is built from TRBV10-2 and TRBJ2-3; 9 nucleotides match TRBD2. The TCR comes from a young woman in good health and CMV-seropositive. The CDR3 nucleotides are TGCGCCAGCAGAGTAGCGGGGGTAAGCACAGATACGCAGTATTTT. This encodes CASRVAGVSTDTQYF.